This entry describes one T cell receptor beta chain. The V and J ends lost 7 bases and 4 bases respectively, with 11 bases between them. This CDR3 has 13 residues. Germline V gives CDR1 MNHEY, CDR2 SMNVEV (reference sequence). This sample is part of a study of regulatory T cells in long-lasting Graves disease. Time point noted: persistent/refractory GD, antithyroid drugs over 5 years with positive TRAb. PBMCs provided the RNA from which the TCR library was made. iRepertoire HTBI primers and Arm-PCR of CDR3 regions built TCR beta libraries. Via MiXCR, TCRdb re-called the multiplex PCR reads, giving one row per CDR3 protein. This sample has 300,000 to 350,000 distinct CDR3 sequences, with around 20% found just once.

Sample: peripheral blood mononuclear cells (PBMCs), taken when the disease was refractory, from a patient treated with antithyroid drugs. This sequence joins TRBV27 and TRBJ2-1; TRBD2 is a possible D gene (6 bases). This sequence was found in a female donor with Graves disease. The CDR3 sequence: CASNAGLYNEQFF. The CDR3 coding sequence is TGTGCCAGCAACGCGGGGCTTTACAATGAGCAGTTCTTC.